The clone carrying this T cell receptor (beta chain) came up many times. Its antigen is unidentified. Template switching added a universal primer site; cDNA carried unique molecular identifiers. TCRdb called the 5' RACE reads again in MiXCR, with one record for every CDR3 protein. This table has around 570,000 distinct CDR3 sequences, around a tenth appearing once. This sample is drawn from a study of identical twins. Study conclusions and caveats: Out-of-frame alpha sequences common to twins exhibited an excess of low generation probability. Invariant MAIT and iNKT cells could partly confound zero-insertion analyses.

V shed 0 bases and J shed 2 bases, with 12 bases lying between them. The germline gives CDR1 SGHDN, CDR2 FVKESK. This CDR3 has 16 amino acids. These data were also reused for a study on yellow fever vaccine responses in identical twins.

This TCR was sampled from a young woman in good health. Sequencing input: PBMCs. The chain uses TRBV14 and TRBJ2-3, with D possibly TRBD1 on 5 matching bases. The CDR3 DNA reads TGTGCCAGCAGCCAAGAGGCAGGGTCCTTCACAGATACGCAGTATTTT. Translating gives CASSQEAGSFTDTQYF. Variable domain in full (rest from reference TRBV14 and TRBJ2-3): EAGVTQFPSHSVIEKGQTVTLRCDPISGHDNLYWYRRVMGKEIKFLLHFVKESKQDESGMPNNRFLAERTGGTYSTLKVQPAELEDSGVYFCASSQEAGSFTDTQYFGPGTRLTVL.